What follows describes a single T cell receptor (beta chain). As yet, its antigen is unknown. The study ran its PCR with 60 Vbeta and 13 Jbeta primers. Some clones are missing from TCRdb's copy, which holds only in-frame ones; the method was immunoSEQ multiplex PCR. The data contain approximately 160,000 clones, 78% of them singletons. The record originates from a study of cytomegalovirus exposure and HLA in healthy donors. Study observations and caveats: TCR beta chains associated with HLA were, in a later analysis, more clonally expanded than equally common others. There were some public TCRs occurring in many donors, but most TCR sequences were rare. Trimming of TCR beta V- and J-genes showed a link, identified in a later analysis, to a missense DCLRE1C variant. Across donors, presence/absence analyses took sequencing depth to be roughly uniform.

CDR3 length: 14 amino acids. From germline, CDR1 is SEHNR and CDR2 FQNEAQ (reference sequence). The ends lost 8 bases at V and 0 bases at J; junction bases unmatched: 7. This receptor was obtained from a woman aged 45-65 years in good health and CMV-seropositive. The rearrangement uses TRBV7-9 and TRBJ2-7; 7 nucleotides line up with TRBD1. Sequencing was done on a sample of PBMCs. The CDR3 coding sequence is TGTGCCAGCGAGAAGGGACAGAGCTCCTACGAGCAGTACTTC. Translated, it gives CASEKGQSSYEQYF.